The sequence of this TCR beta chain was determined in a study of blood T cell repertoires in COVID-19 (dated by TCRdb to 2019 to 2021). About the full investigation: The collaborator samples originated in the United States, Italy and Spain and spanned the acute and convalescent phases of COVID-19. The prospective study material was composed of cDNA or gDNA derived from T cells, B-cell-depleted T cells, or PBMCs. The dataset comprised deeply sampled blood TCRbeta repertoires from subjects exposed to, actively infected with, or recovered from COVID-19. The repertoires were released in a freely available public database meant as a resource for research on the immune response to SARS-CoV-2. The samples were drawn from the first 160 participants of the ongoing ImmuneRACE study and from 1,254 subjects provided by 6 global collaborators. A de-identified subject ID, COVID-19 status, age in years and sex were almost always included in the sample metadata. Where available, HLA class I and class II types were taken from metadata supplied by the sample provider and were not determined by assay-based typing.

Broad study findings and their caveats: How much clinical and demographic metadata was included differed by source and by participant, and the metadata was provided uncurated.

Each collaborating institution followed its own protocols to collect whole blood in K2EDTA tubes. For TCRbeta analysis, collaborators shipped samples as frozen whole blood, isolated PBMCs, or DNA extracted from either of those sample types. Note on this clone: Its antigen remains unidentified. Nothing much larger sits one base from this clone, and base qualities are not available.

TCRbeta CDR3 regions were amplified from genomic DNA by means of the immunoSEQ Assay, a bias-controlled multiplex PCR. Under the source paper's analysis protocol: The number of nucleated cells in each sample was estimated by amplification of reference gene primers within the assay. Sequence reads were collapsed and filtered to measure the absolute abundance of every unique TCRbeta CDR3 rearrangement. For each sample, productive Simpson clonality was calculated as the square root of Simpson's diversity index across productive rearrangements. The table comes from immuneACCESS by way of TCRdb, which keeps in-frame sequences with V and J called. Part of the clones is missing from these tables; in studies checked, under half for an unresolved V gene and the rest for unknown reasons. V and J calls and clone size come straight from that table; D and trimming were deduced from the DNA. This sample gives about 64,000 clones in total; approximately 78% of them show up just once. Around 12% of the sample is taken by the ten largest.

Looking up the germline V gene (reference sequence) yields CDR1 SGHNT and CDR2 YYREEE. Trimming costs V 1 base and J 3 bases, and their ends lie 5 bases apart. Measured from the cysteine to the phenylalanine, the CDR3 is 13 residues long. Only the CDR3 region is kept as DNA, spanning 39 bases read in frame from base 1. The origin of this receptor is a human donor in a cohort sampled during active COVID-19. In this chain, TRBV5-4 is recombined with TRBJ1-5, with the D gene too uncertain to name. Sequenced material: peripheral blood. The DNA sequence is TGTGCCAGCAGCTTGAGCCCCAATCAGCCCCAGCATTTT. This encodes CASSLSPNQPQHF.